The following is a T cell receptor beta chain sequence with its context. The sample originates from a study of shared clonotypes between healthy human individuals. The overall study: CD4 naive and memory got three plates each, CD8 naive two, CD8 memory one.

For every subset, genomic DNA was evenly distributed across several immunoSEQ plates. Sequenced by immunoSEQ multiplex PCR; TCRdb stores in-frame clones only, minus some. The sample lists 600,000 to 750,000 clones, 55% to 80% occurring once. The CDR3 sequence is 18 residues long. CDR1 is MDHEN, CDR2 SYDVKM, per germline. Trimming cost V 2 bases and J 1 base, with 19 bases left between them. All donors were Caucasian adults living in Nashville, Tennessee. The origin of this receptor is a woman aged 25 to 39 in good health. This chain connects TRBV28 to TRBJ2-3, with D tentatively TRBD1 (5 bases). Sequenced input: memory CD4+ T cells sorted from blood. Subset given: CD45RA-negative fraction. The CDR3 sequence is CASSLTGWAELGTDTQYF. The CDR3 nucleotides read TGTGCCAGCAGTTTAACAGGATGGGCGGAACTCGGCACAGATACGCAGTATTTT.